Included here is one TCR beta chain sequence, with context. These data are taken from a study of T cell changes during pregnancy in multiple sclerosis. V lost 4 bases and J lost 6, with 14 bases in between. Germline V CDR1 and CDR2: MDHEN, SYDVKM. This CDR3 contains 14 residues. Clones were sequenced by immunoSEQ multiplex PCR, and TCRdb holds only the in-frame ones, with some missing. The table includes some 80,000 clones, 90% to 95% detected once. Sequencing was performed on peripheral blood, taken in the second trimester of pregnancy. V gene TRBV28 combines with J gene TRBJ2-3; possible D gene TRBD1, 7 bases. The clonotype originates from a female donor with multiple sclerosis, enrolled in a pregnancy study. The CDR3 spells CASSWGEQGDTQYF. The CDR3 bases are TGTGCCAGCAGTTGGGGGGAACAGGGGGATACGCAGTATTTT.